This T cell receptor beta chain was documented in a study of CD8 T cells in Susac syndrome. V lost 4 bases and J lost 10, with 19 bases in between. From germline, CDR1 is MDHEN and CDR2 SYDVKM. CDR3 length: 14 residues. RNA in amounts of 0.5 to 1 ug was reverse transcribed with random hexamers. The method of amplification for TCR beta CDR3 was immunoSEQ multiplex PCR, covering 54 Vbeta and 13 Jbeta. TCRdb reanalysed the immunoSEQ multiplex PCR reads using MiXCR and keeps one entry per CDR3 protein. The data hold 130,000 or so distinct CDR3 sequences, with 90% to 95% observed a single time. TCR beta from blood CD8+ and CD4+ T cells was sequenced. Treatment-naive patients with stable or active relapsing-remitting disease were the multiple sclerosis controls.

This TCR was recovered from a human donor with multiple sclerosis. The chain uses TRBV28 and TRBJ1-1, with D maybe TRBD1 (6 bases). Sequencing input: CD8+ T cells from PBMCs. The CDR3 sequence: CASSSLTGSAPAFF. The CDR3 DNA follows: TGTGCCAGCAGTTCCCTCACAGGGAGCGCGCCAGCTTTCTTT.